These 8 T cell receptor beta chains share one sample of origin, sequenced in a study of blood T cell repertoires in COVID-19. Assay: immunoSEQ multiplex PCR; the TCRdb copy retains only in-frame clones and omits some. The data show fewer than 150,000 clones, with roughly 80% seen just once and less than 9.5% held by the top ten. Sequenced: peripheral blood. The receptors were sampled from a woman aged 40 to 49 with acute or convalescent COVID-19.

The CDR3, as DNA: TGTGCCAGCAGCCAGGGGGCAGAGGGCTACACCTTC. This sequence encodes CASSQGAEGYTF. The V call is TRBV2, the J call TRBJ1-2, with 8 bases matching TRBD1. Germline trimming cut 6 bases from V and 8 bases from J; bases unmatched to any gene: 5. There are 12 residues in the CDR3. Germline CDR1 is SNHLY and CDR2 is FYNNEI.

A single count supports this clone. CDR3 in DNA: TGTGCCAGCAGCGCCCTTTCAGGGACAGATACGCAGTATTTT. Translating gives CASSALSGTDTQYF. The V and J genes are TRBV9 and TRBJ2-3; D possibly corresponds to TRBD1 (5 bases). Germline loops: CDR1 SGDLS, CDR2 YYNGEE. CDR3 length: 14 amino acids. V was clipped by 3 bases and J by 3 bases, with 11 bases between them.

The rearrangement uses TRBV3-1 (or the pseudogene TRBV3-2) and TRBJ2-5; 12 nucleotides match TRBD2. The trim removed 0 bases at V and 5 bases at J, leaving 19 bases unmatched. Germline V CDR1 and CDR2: LGHDT, YNNKEL (reference sequence). This CDR3 has 21 amino acids. For the CDR3, the DNA is TGTGCCAGCAGCCAAGAGGCCCCGTCTCCTCTAGCGGGGGGGCTTTGGGAGACCCAGTACTTC. This sequence encodes CASSQEAPSPLAGGLWETQYF.

The CDR3 sequence: CSVEFGTGSRYNEQFF. DNA of the CDR3: TGCAGCGTTGAATTCGGTACGGGAAGCCGCTACAATGAGCAGTTCTTC. The chain has TRBV29-1 and TRBJ2-1, with a tentative D call TRBD2 (5 bases). In germline, CDR1 is SQVTM, CDR2 ANQGSEA. V dropped 2 bases and J dropped 3 bases, with 17 bases sitting between them. The CDR3 sequence is 16 residues long.

V usage is TRBV5-4 and J usage is TRBJ2-4; 7 bases agree with TRBD2. The CDR3 covers 19 residues. Germline assignment: CDR1 SGHNT and CDR2 YYREEE (reference sequence). The junction had 17 bases not matched to a gene; V was cut back by 4 bases and J by 1 base. In DNA form, the CDR3 reads TGTGCCAGCAGCCGGACTAGTAGGAGGGAGAGTCGGGCCAAAAACATTCAGTACTTC. Translation: CASSRTSRRESRAKNIQYF.

This clone came up a few times. For the CDR3, the DNA is TGTGCCAGCCGGGAGCGGGCTTACAATGAGCAGTTCTTC. Its translation is CASRERAYNEQFF. The rearrangement joins TRBV6-5 to TRBJ2-1, with D tentatively TRBD2 (6 bases). V was trimmed by 8 bases and J by 4 bases, leaving 12 bases between them. Germline CDR1 reads MNHEY; CDR2 reads SVGAGI. The CDR3 is made up of 13 amino acids.

The chain joins TRBV6-6 to TRBJ1-1, with D possibly being TRBD1 (5 bases). CDR3 size: 13 residues. Germline CDR1 is MNHNY and CDR2 is SVGAGI (reference sequence). V was clipped by 7 bases and J by 9 bases, with 18 bases between them. CDR3 coding DNA: TGTGCCAGCATCTTGCAGGGAGGGACCAAAGCTTTCTTT. Its protein is CASILQGGTKAFF.

V gene TRBV7-8 combines with J gene TRBJ2-2; 8 bases align to TRBD1. The CDR3 consists of 16 residues. In germline, CDR1 is SGHVS, CDR2 FQNEAQ. V lost 4 bases to trimming and J lost 4 bases; unmatched junction nucleotides: 8. The CDR3 is CASSSQGASVTGELFF. CDR3 nucleotides: TGTGCCAGCAGCTCCCAGGGGGCGAGTGTCACCGGGGAGCTGTTTTTT. Supplemented by reference TRBV7-8 and TRBJ2-2, the full variable domain reads GAGVSQSPRYKVAKRGQDVALRCDPISGHVSLFWYQQALGQGPEFLTYFQNEAQLDKSGLPSDRFFAERPEGSVSTLKIQRTQQEDSAVYLCASSSQGASVTGELFFGEGSRLTVL.